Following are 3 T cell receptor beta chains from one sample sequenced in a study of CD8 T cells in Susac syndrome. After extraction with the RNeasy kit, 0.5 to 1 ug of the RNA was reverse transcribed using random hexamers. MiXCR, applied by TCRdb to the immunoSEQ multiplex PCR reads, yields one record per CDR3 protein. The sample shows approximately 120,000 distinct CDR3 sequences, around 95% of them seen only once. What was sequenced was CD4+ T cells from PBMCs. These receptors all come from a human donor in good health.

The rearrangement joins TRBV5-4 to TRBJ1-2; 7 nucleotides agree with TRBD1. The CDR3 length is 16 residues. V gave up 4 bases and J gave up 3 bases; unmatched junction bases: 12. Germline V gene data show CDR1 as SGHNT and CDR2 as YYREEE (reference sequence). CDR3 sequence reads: CASSLPTGMSDYGYTF. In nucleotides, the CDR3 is TGTGCCAGCAGCCTCCCGACAGGGATGTCGGACTATGGCTACACCTTC.

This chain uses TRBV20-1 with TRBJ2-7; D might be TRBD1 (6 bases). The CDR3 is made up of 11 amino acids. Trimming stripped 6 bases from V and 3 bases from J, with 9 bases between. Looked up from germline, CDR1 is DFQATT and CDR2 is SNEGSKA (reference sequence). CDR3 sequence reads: CSAQGDYEQYF. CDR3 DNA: TGCAGTGCACAGGGCGACTACGAGCAGTACTTC.

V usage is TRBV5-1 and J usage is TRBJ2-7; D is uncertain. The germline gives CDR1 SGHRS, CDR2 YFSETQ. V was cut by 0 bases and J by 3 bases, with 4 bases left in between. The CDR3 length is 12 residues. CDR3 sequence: CASSLDFYEQYF. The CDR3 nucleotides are TGCGCCAGCAGCTTGGACTTCTACGAGCAGTACTTC.